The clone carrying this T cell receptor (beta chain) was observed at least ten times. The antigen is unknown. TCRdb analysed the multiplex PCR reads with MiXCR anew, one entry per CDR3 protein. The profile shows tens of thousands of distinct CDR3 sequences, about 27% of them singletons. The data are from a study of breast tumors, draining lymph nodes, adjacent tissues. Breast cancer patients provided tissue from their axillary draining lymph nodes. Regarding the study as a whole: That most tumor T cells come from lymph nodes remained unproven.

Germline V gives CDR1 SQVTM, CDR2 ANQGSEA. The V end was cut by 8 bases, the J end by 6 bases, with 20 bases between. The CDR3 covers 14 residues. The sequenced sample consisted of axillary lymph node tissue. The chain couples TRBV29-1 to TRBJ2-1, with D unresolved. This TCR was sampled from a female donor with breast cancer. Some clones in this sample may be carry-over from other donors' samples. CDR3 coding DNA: TGCAGCTTGCGACCCGACACGATGCGCAATGAGCAGTTCTTC. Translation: CSLRPDTMRNEQFF.